These 8 T cell receptor beta chains were all obtained from the same sample, sequenced in a study of blood T cells in healthy people across ages. Together with a sample-barcoded 5' primer, a J-beta primer mix was included in a second PCR lasting 7 to 11 cycles. TCRdb reprocessed the 5' RACE reads via MiXCR and lists one record per CDR3 protein. The sample consists of about 400,000 distinct CDR3 sequences, about half of them appearing once. Sequencing was performed on blood. The receptors derive from a man between 60 and 75 years old in good health.

The rearrangement joins TRBV28 to TRBJ2-6, with D possibly being TRBD1 or TRBD2 (5 bases each). CDR1 and CDR2 from the germline V gene are MDHEN and SYDVKM. The CDR3 is made up of 14 amino acids. Trimming took off 10 bases at V and 0 bases at J, with 10 bases between the two ends. The CDR3 here is CATGRFSGANVLTF. The DNA of the CDR3 is TGTGCCACGGGACGGTTCTCTGGGGCCAACGTCCTGACTTTC.

This chain joins TRBV7-9 and TRBJ2-5; 12 nucleotides agree with TRBD2. The J call may be mistaken, given a closer DNA end match to TRBJ2-7. The CDR3 is 16 amino acids. In germline, CDR1 is SEHNR, CDR2 FQNEAQ (reference sequence). CDR3 nucleotides: TGTGCCAGCAGCTTGGCTAGCGGGAGGGCGACCTACGAGCAGTACTTC. Translation: CASSLASGRATYEQYF.

A remark on this clonotype: One end of the junction fails to match germline, which may point to a read error. The chain couples TRBV13 to TRBJ2-7; possibly TRBD2 for D (6 bases). The CDR3 runs 14 residues. CDR1 is PRHDT, CDR2 FYEKMQ, per germline (reference sequence). The CDR3 DNA reads TGTGCCAGCAGCATGGGACTGGGGTCCTACAAGCAGTACTTC. Protein sequence: CASSMGLGSYKQYF.

This clonotype has a handful of counts. This rearrangement joins TRBV20-1 to TRBJ2-7; D is perhaps TRBD1 (6 bases). V was cut by 0 bases and J by 6 bases, with 12 bases left in between. The CDR3 extends over 13 amino acids. Per the germline V gene, CDR1 is DFQATT and CDR2 is SNEGSKA (reference sequence). The CDR3 DNA reads TGCAGTGCTAGAGAGGGGGCCAGGGTCGAGCAGTACTTC. It translates to CSAREGARVEQYF.

This clonotype was recorded a few times. The chain uses TRBV20-1 and TRBJ2-7, with a weak D call TRBD1 (6 bases). Looked up from germline, CDR1 is DFQATT and CDR2 is SNEGSKA (reference sequence). Trimming shortened V by 5 bases and J by 0 bases, and 11 bases separated the two germline ends. The CDR3 consists of 13 residues. The CDR3 region is CSAVQGFSYEQYF. In nucleotides, the CDR3 is TGCAGTGCTGTACAGGGCTTCTCCTACGAGCAGTACTTC.

This clonotype has just one count. Compared with germline, one end of the junction differs, possibly owing to a read error. The V and J genes are TRBV27 and TRBJ2-3; 9 bases fit TRBD1. The CDR3 loop spans 16 amino acids. The germline gives CDR1 MNHEY, CDR2 SMNVEV (reference sequence). The CDR3 DNA reads as TGTGTCAGCAGTTTATCGCCCGGGACAGGGTTGGATACGCAGTATTTT. It is translated as CVSSLSPGTGLDTQYF.

In this sample, this clonotype turned up a few times. The CDR3 DNA reads as TGCAGCGTTGATCCGGACTCTTTCTCCACACTTGAGCAGTTCTTC. Encoded protein: CSVDPDSFSTLEQFF. The chain is built from TRBV29-1 and TRBJ2-1; weak D call: TRBD2 (5 bases). There are 15 residues in the CDR3. Germline CDR1 is SQVTM and CDR2 is ANQGSEA. V dropped 3 bases and J dropped 9 bases, with 21 bases sitting between them.

This clonotype has a single count. V usage is TRBV7-2 and J usage is TRBJ2-7; D possibly matches TRBD1 or TRBD2 (5 bases each). Germline loops: CDR1 SGHTA, CDR2 FQGNSA. The CDR3 is 15 residues long. The V gene lost 8 bases and the J gene lost 6 bases, with 23 bases spanning the gap. The CDR3 spells CASRSLGTLKGEQYF. The CDR3 bases are TGTGCCAGCCGTTCTTTAGGGACCCTTAAGGGCGAGCAGTACTTC. The full variable domain, rest sourced from reference TRBV7-2 and TRBJ2-7, is GAGVSQSPSNKVTEKGKDVELRCDPISGHTALYWYRQSLGQGLEFLIYFQGNSAPDKSGLPSDRFSAERTGGSVSTLTIQRTQQEDSAVYLCASRSLGTLKGEQYFGPGTRLTVT.